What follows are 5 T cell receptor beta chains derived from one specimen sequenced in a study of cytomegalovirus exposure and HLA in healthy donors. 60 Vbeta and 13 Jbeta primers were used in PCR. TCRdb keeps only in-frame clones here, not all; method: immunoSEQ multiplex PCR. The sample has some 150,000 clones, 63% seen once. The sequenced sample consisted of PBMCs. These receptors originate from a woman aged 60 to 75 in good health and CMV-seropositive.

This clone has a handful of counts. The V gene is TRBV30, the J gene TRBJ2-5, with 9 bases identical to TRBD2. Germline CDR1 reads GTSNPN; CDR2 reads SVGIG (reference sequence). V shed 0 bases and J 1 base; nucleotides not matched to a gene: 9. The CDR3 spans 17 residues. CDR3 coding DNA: TGTGCCTGGAGTGTCGGCTGGCTAGCGGGGTTCCAAGAGACCCAGTACTTC. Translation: CAWSVGWLAGFQETQYF.

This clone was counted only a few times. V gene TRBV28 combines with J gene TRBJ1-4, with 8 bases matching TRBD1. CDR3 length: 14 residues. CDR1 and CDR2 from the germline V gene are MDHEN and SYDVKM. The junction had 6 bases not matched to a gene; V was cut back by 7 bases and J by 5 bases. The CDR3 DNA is TGTGCCAGCATCGCAGGGGGCAGGAATGAAAAACTGTTTTTT. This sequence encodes CASIAGGRNEKLFF.

The CDR3 sequence: CASSLVPSGSVYEQYF. The DNA for the CDR3 is TGTGCCAGCAGCTTAGTTCCTAGCGGGAGCGTCTACGAGCAGTACTTC. The genes are TRBV7-2 and TRBJ2-7; 10 bases agree with TRBD2. The CDR3 sequence is 16 residues long. Per germline, CDR1 SGHTA and CDR2 FQGNSA. With V trimmed by 1 base and J by 3 bases, 6 bases remained unmatched.

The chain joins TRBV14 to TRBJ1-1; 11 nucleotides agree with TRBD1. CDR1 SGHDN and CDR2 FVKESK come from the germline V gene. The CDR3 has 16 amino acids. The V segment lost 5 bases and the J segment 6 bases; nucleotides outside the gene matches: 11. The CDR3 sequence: CASSKGTGGFKAEAFF. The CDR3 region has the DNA TGTGCCAGCAGCAAAGGGACAGGGGGATTTAAGGCTGAAGCTTTCTTT. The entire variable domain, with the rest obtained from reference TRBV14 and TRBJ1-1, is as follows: EAGVTQFPSHSVIEKGQTVTLRCDPISGHDNLYWYRRVMGKEIKFLLHFVKESKQDESGMPNNRFLAERTGGTYSTLKVQPAELEDSGVYFCASSKGTGGFKAEAFFGQGTRLTVV.

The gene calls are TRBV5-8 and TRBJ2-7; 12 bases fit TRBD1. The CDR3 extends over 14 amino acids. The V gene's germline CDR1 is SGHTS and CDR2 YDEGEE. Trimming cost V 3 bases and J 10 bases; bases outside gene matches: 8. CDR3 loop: CASSSPGQGAEQYF. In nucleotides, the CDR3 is TGTGCCAGCAGCTCCCCGGGACAGGGGGCGGAACAGTACTTC. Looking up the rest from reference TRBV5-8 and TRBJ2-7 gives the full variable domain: EAGVTQSPTHLIKTRGQQATLRCSPISGHTSVYWYQQALGLGLQFLLWYDEGEERNRGNFPPRFSGRQFPNYSSELNVNALELEDSALYLCASSSPGQGAEQYFGPGTRLTVT.